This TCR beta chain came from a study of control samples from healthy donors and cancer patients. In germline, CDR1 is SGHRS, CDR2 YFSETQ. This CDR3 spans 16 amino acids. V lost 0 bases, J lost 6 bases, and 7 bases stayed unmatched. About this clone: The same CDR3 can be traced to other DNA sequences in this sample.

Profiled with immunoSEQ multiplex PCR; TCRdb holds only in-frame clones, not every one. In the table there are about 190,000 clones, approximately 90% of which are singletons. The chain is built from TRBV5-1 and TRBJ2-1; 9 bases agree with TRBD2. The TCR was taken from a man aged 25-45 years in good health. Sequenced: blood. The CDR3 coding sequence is TGCGCCAGCAGCTTGGAACGGGCGGGGGGGCCCAATGAGCAGTTCTTC. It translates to CASSLERAGGPNEQFF. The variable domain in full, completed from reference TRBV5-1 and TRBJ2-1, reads KAGVTQTPRYLIKTRGQQVTLSCSPISGHRSVSWYQQTPGQGLQFLFEYFSETQRNKGNFPGRFSGRQFSNSRSEMNVSTLELGDSALYLCASSLERAGGPNEQFFGPGTRLTVL.